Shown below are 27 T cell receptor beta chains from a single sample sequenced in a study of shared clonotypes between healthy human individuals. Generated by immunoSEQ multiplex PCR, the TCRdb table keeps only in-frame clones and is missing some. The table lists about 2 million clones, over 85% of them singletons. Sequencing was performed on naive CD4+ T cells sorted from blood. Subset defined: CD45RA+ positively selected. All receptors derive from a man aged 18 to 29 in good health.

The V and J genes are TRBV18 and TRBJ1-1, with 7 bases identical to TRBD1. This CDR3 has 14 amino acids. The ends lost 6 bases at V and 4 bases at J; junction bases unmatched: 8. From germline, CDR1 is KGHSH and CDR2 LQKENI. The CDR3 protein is CASSQGGAGTEAFF. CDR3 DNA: TGTGCCAGCTCTCAAGGGGGCGCGGGCACTGAAGCTTTCTTT.

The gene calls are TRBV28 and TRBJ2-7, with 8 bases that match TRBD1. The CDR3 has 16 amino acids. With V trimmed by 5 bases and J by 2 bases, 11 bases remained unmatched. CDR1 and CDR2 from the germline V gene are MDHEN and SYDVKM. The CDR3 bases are TGTGCCAGCAGTCACCCCTCAGGGGGCGCGACCTACGAGCAGTACTTC. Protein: CASSHPSGGATYEQYF.

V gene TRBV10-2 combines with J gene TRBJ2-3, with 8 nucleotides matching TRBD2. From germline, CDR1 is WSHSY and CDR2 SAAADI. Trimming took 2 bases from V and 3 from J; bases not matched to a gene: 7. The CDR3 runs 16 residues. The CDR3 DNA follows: TGCGCCAGCAGTGAGGGCGGGGGGAAAAATACAGATACGCAGTATTTT. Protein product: CASSEGGGKNTDTQYF.

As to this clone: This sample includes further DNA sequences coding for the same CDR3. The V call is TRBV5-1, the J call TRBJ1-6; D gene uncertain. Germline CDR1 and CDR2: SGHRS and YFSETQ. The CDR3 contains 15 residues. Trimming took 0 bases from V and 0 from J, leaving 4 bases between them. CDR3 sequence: CASSLGGSYNSPLHF. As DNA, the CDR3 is TGCGCCAGCAGCTTGGGAGGCTCCTATAATTCACCCCTCCACTTT. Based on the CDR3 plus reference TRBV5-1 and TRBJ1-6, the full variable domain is KAGVTQTPRYLIKTRGQQVTLSCSPISGHRSVSWYQQTPGQGLQFLFEYFSETQRNKGNFPGRFSGRQFSNSRSEMNVSTLELGDSALYLCASSLGGSYNSPLHFGNGTRLTVT.

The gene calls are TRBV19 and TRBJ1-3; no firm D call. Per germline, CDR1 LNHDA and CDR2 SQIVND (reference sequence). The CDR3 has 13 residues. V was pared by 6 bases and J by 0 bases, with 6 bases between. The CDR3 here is CASSGFSGNTIYF. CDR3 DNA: TGTGCCAGTAGCGGGTTCTCTGGAAACACCATATATTTT.

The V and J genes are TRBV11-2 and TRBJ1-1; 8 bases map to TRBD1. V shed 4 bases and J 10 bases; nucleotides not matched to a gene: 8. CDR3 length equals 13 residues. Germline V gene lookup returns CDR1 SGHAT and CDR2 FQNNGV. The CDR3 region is CASSSTGGLIAFF. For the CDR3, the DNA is TGTGCCAGCAGCTCCACAGGGGGATTGATAGCTTTCTTT.

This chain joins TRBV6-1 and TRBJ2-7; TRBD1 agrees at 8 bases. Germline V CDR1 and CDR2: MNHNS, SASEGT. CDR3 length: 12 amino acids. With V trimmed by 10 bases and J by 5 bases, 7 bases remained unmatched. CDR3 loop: CATKTGADEQYF. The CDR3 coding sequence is TGTGCCACCAAGACAGGGGCAGACGAGCAGTACTTC.

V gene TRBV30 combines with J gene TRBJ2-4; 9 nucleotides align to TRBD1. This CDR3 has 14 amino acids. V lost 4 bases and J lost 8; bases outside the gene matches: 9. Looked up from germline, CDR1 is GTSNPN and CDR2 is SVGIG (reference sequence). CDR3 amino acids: CAWTRTGGMDIQYF. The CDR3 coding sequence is TGTGCCTGGACCAGAACAGGGGGCATGGACATTCAGTACTTC.

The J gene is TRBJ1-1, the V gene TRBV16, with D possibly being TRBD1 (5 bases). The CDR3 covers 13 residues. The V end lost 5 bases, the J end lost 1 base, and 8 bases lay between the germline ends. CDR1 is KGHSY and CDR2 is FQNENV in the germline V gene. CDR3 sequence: CASSKTENTEAFF. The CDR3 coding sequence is TGTGCCAGCAGCAAGACAGAGAACACTGAAGCTTTCTTT. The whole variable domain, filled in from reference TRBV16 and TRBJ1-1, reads GEEVAQTPKHLVRGEGQKAKLYCAPIKGHSYVFWYQQVLKNEFKFLISFQNENVFDETGMPKERFSAKCLPNSPCSLEIQATKLEDSAVYFCASSKTENTEAFFGQGTRLTVV.

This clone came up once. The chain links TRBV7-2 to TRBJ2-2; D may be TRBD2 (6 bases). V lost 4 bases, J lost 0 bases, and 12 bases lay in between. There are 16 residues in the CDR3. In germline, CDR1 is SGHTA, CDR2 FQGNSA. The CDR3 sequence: CASSSRTGANTGELFF. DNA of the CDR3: TGTGCCAGCAGCTCGCGGACGGGGGCGAACACCGGGGAGCTGTTTTTT.

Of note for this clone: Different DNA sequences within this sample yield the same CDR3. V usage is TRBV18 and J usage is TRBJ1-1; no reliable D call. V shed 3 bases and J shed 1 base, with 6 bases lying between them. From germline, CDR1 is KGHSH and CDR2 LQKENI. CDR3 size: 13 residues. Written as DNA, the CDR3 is TGTGCCAGCTCACCGGGGTCGAACACTGAAGCTTTCTTT. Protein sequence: CASSPGSNTEAFF.

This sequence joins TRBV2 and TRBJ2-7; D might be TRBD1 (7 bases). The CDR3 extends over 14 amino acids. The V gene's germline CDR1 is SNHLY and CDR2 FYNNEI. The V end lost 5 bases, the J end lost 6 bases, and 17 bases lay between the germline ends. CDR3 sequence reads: CASSLTRQGGEQYF. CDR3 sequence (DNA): TGTGCCAGCAGTCTAACTCGACAGGGAGGCGAGCAGTACTTC.

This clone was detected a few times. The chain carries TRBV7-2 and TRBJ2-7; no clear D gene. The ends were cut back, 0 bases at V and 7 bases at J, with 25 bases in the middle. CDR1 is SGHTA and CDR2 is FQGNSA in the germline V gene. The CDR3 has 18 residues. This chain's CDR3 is CASSLARLSRQAPGEQYF. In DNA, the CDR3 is TGTGCCAGCAGCTTAGCCCGATTGAGTAGACAAGCCCCAGGAGAGCAGTACTTC.

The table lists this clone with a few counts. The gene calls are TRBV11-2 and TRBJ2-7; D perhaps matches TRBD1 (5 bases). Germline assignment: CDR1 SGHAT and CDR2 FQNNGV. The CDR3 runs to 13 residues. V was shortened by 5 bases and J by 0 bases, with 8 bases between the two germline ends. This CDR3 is CASSKDTSYEQYF. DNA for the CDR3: TGTGCCAGCAGCAAGGACACCTCCTACGAGCAGTACTTC.

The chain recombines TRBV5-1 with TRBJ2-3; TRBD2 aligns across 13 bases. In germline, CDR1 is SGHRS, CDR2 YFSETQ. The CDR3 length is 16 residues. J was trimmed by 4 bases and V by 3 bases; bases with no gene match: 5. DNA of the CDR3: TGCGCCAGCAGCTGGCGACTAGCGGGGGGACCAGATACGCAGTATTTT. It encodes CASSWRLAGGPDTQYF.

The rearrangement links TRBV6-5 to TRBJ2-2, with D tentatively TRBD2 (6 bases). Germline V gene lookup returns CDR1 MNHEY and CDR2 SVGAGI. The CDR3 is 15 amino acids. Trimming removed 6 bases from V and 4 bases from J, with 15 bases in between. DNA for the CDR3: TGTGCCAGCAGCCGATGGTCCGGGGGCACCGGGGAGCTGTTTTTT. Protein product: CASSRWSGGTGELFF.

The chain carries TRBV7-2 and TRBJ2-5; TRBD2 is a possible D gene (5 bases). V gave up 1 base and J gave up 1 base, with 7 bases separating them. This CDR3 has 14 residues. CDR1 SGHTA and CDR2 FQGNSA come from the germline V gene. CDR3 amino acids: CASSLVATQETQYF. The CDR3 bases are TGTGCCAGCAGCTTAGTAGCGACCCAAGAGACCCAGTACTTC.

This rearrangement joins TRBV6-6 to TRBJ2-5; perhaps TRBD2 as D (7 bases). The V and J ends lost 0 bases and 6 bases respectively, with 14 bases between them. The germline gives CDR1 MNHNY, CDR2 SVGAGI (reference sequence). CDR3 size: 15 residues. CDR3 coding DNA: TGTGCCAGCAGTTACTCTAGAGGGGGGGAAAAGACCCAGTACTTC. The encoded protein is CASSYSRGGEKTQYF.

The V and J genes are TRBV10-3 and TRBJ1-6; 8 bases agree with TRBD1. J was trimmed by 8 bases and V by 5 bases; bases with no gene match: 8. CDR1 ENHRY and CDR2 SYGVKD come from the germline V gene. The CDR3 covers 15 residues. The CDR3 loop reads CAISISETGDSPLHF. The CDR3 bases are TGTGCCATCAGTATTTCTGAGACAGGGGATTCACCCCTCCACTTT.

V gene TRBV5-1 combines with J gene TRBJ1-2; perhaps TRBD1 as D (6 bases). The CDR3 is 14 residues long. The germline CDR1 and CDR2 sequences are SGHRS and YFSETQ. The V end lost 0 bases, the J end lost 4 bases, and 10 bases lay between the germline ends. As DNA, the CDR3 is TGCGCCAGCAGCTTGGACAGGGCGGTCTATGGCTACACCTTC. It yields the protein CASSLDRAVYGYTF.

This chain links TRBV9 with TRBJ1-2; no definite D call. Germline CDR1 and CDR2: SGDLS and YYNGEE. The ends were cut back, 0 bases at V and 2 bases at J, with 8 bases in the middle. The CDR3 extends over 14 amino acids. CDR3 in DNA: TGTGCCAGCAGCGTAGGGCAGGAAAACTATGGCTACACCTTC. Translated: CASSVGQENYGYTF.

For the CDR3, the DNA is TGTGCCAGCAGCTTAACAGGGGAGTATGAGAACACTGAAGCTTTCTTT. Protein product: CASSLTGEYENTEAFF. J is TRBJ1-1 and V is TRBV11-2; 7 nucleotides agree with TRBD1. The CDR3 extends over 16 amino acids. In germline, CDR1 is SGHAT, CDR2 FQNNGV. V lost 2 bases and J lost 1; bases outside the gene matches: 7.

The chain's CDR3 is CASSSTGDTLGTLHF. Here the CDR3 DNA reads TGTGCCAGCAGTTCTACAGGGGACACGCTGGGAACCCTCCACTTT. The chain has TRBV6-6 and TRBJ1-6; 7 bases agree with TRBD1. Germline CDR1 reads MNHNY; CDR2 reads SVGAGI (reference sequence). The CDR3 covers 15 residues. J was trimmed by 14 bases and V by 4 bases; bases with no gene match: 14.

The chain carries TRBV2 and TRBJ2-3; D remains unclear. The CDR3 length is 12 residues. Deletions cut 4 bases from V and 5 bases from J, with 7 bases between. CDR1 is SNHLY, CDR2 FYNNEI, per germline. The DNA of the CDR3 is TGTGCCAGCAGTGCGGTGGGAGATACGCAGTATTTT. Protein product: CASSAVGDTQYF.

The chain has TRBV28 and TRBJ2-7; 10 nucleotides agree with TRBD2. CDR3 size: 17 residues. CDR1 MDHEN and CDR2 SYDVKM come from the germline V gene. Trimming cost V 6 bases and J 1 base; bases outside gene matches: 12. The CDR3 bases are TGTGCCAGCAGCGCTTTCAAACTAGCGGGGCCATCCTACGAGCAGTACTTC. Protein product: CASSAFKLAGPSYEQYF.

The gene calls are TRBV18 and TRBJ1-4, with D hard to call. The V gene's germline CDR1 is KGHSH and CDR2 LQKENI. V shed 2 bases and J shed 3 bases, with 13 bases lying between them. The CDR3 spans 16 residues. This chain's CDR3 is CASSPIRSAANEKLFF. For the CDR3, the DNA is TGTGCCAGCTCACCAATCAGATCTGCTGCTAATGAAAAACTGTTTTTT.

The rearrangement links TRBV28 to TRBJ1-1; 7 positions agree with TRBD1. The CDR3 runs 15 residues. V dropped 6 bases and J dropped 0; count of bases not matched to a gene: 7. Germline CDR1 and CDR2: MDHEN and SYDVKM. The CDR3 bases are TGTGCCAGCAGGGTGACAGGGAGGATGAACACTGAAGCTTTCTTT. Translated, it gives CASRVTGRMNTEAFF.